The 30 T cell receptor beta chains given below trace back to one sample, sequenced in a study of blood T cell repertoires in COVID-19 (dated by TCRdb to 2018 to 2021). Library preparation was by the immunoSEQ multiplex PCR assay. Sourced from immuneACCESS, this table was stored by TCRdb with only in-frame sequences that have V and J called. A share of the clones is absent; for the studies checked, an unresolved V gene accounts for under half, and the remainder has no known explanation. This sample holds over 90,000 clones; around four fifths were observed only once. Together, the top ten hold roughly 10% of the sample. The sequenced sample consisted of peripheral blood. The source is a man aged 55 to 69 with active or convalescent COVID-19.

V gene TRBV27 combines with J gene TRBJ2-1, with 7 bases lining up with TRBD1. The germline gives CDR1 MNHEY, CDR2 SMNVEV (reference sequence). The V gene end was trimmed by 10 bases and the J gene end by 0 bases; junction bases not matched to a gene: 3. The CDR3 covers 13 residues. The CDR3 coding sequence is TGTGCCATCCGGGACAGCTCCTACAATGAGCAGTTCTTC. Protein product: CAIRDSSYNEQFF.

The V call is TRBV2, the J call TRBJ1-6; D is unresolved. Germline V gene sequence: CDR1 SNHLY, CDR2 FYNNEI. The CDR3 totals 17 residues. V dropped 7 bases and J dropped 0 bases, with 16 bases sitting between them. The CDR3 DNA sequence: TGTGCCAGCATTCGGGCCCTGACTAGCTCCTATAATTCACCCCTCCACTTT. This codes for CASIRALTSSYNSPLHF.

The rearrangement links TRBV10-3 to TRBJ1-1, with 7 bases matching TRBD1. With V trimmed by 6 bases and J by 5 bases, 6 bases remained unmatched. This CDR3 is built from 13 residues. Germline V CDR1 and CDR2: ENHRY, SYGVKD. The DNA for the CDR3 is TGTGCCATCAGCCGTACAGGGGAGACTGAAGCTTTCTTT. Protein product: CAISRTGETEAFF.

This chain links TRBV12-3 or TRBV12-4 with TRBJ2-5; D is unresolved. V was shortened by 7 bases and J by 4 bases, with 13 bases between the two germline ends. This CDR3 comprises 13 residues. The CDR3 protein is CASKTSSAETQYF. Here the CDR3 DNA reads TGTGCCAGCAAGACATCCTCAGCAGAGACCCAGTACTTC.

This chain links TRBV5-1 with TRBJ2-7; D might be TRBD1 (6 bases). The CDR3 has 13 residues. V was pared by 4 bases and J by 1 base, with 9 bases between. Germline CDR1 reads SGHRS; CDR2 reads YFSETQ. The CDR3 nucleotides read TGCGCCAGCAGCCCGACAGGTTCCTACGAGCAGTACTTC. It yields the protein CASSPTGSYEQYF.

The CDR3 DNA is TGTGCCAGTAGTATGGAGGGGTTGGGAACCGGGGAGCTGTTTTTT. It encodes CASSMEGLGTGELFF. J is TRBJ2-2 and V is TRBV19; a possible D gene is TRBD2 (6 bases). The V gene lost 3 bases and the J gene lost 5 bases, with 13 bases spanning the gap. Germline assignment: CDR1 LNHDA and CDR2 SQIVND (reference sequence). This CDR3 comprises 15 residues.

J is TRBJ1-5 and V is TRBV7-8, with TRBD1 matching over 9 bases. The germline gives CDR1 SGHVS, CDR2 FQNEAQ. V shed 6 bases, J shed 3 bases, and the junction held 9 bases outside the gene matches. The CDR3 has 16 residues. The CDR3, as DNA: TGTGCCAGCAGTGAACACAGGGGGCCAGCCAATCAGCCCCAGCATTTT. Protein product: CASSEHRGPANQPQHF.

In nucleotides, the CDR3 is TGTGCCAGCAGTTACGGACGGGAGAGCTCTGGAAACACCATATATTTT. Translated: CASSYGRESSGNTIYF. The V call is TRBV6-5, the J call TRBJ1-3; D uncertain. The CDR3 has 16 amino acids. V lost 2 bases and J 0 bases, leaving 11 bases between the germline ends. In germline, CDR1 is MNHEY, CDR2 SVGAGI.

The chain links TRBV30 to TRBJ2-7; 11 nucleotides line up with TRBD1. Germline values: CDR1 GTSNPN, CDR2 SVGIG (reference sequence). The ends lost 0 bases at V and 7 bases at J; junction bases unmatched: 8. The CDR3 loop spans 15 amino acids. The CDR3 protein is CAWSVGRTGGREQYF. The CDR3 DNA reads TGTGCCTGGAGTGTTGGGAGGACAGGGGGCCGAGAGCAGTACTTC.

This chain links TRBV6-2 or TRBV6-3 with TRBJ2-1; D gene unclear. Germline-derived CDR1 and CDR2 are MNHEY and SVGEGT. V lost 2 bases and J 13 bases, leaving 9 bases between the germline ends. The CDR3 spans 11 residues. CDR3 residues: CASSYKRSQFF. The CDR3 region has the DNA TGTGCCAGCAGTTACAAGCGATCACAGTTCTTC.

This clone turned up a few times. This chain links TRBV5-4 with TRBJ2-6, with D possibly matching TRBD1 (6 bases). This CDR3 contains 19 residues. V lost 0 bases and J lost 4, with 20 bases in between. In germline, CDR1 is SGHNT, CDR2 YYREEE (reference sequence). CDR3 sequence reads: CASSLGGNRAGGGANVLTF. CDR3 nucleotide sequence: TGTGCCAGCAGCTTGGGGGGAAACAGGGCGGGCGGCGGGGCCAACGTCCTGACTTTC.

The chain recombines TRBV7-2 with TRBJ1-3, with D possibly TRBD1 on 5 matching bases. Trimming removed 2 bases from V and 1 base from J, with 6 bases in between. CDR3 length: 14 amino acids. CDR1 SGHTA and CDR2 FQGNSA come from the germline V gene. CDR3 nucleotides: TGTGCCAGCAGCTTACAGGGATCTGGAAACACCATATATTTT. Translation gives CASSLQGSGNTIYF. Full variable domain (remainder filled in from reference TRBV7-2 and TRBJ1-3): GAGVSQSPSNKVTEKGKDVELRCDPISGHTALYWYRQSLGQGLEFLIYFQGNSAPDKSGLPSDRFSAERTGGSVSTLTIQRTQQEDSAVYLCASSLQGSGNTIYFGEGSWLTVV.

The rearrangement uses TRBV5-1 and TRBJ2-2; 7 nucleotides align to TRBD2. V trimming: 6 bases; J trimming: 2 bases; junction bases outside the gene matches: 7. Germline-derived CDR1 and CDR2 are SGHRS and YFSETQ. This CDR3 spans 15 amino acids. CDR3 protein: CASTQLASNTGELFF. The CDR3 DNA sequence: TGCGCCAGCACCCAACTAGCGTCCAACACCGGGGAGCTGTTTTTT.

The chain has TRBV6-5 and TRBJ2-7; the D is unclear. Germline-derived CDR1 and CDR2 are MNHEY and SVGAGI. Trimming took off 8 bases at V and 4 bases at J, with 9 bases between the two ends. This CDR3 is built from 11 residues. As DNA, the CDR3 is TGTGCCAGCGCTAGGATGTACGAGCAGTACTTC. Amino acids: CASARMYEQYF.

The V and J genes are TRBV5-6 and TRBJ1-3; a possible D gene is TRBD1 (5 bases). V lost 5 bases to trimming and J lost 7 bases, with 16 bases between them. The CDR3 has 14 residues. In germline, CDR1 is SGHDT, CDR2 YYEEEE. Written as DNA, the CDR3 is TGTGCCAGCAGTCCTATGGACGGGGGTAACACCATATATTTT. Protein sequence: CASSPMDGGNTIYF.

This chain's CDR3 is CASRPGQGPTDTQYF. CDR3 nucleotides: TGTGCCAGCAGACCGGGACAGGGGCCCACAGATACGCAGTATTTT. The chain carries TRBV2 and TRBJ2-3, with 10 positions matching TRBD1. In germline, CDR1 is SNHLY, CDR2 FYNNEI. Trimming removed 6 bases from V and 2 bases from J; junction bases left unmatched: 5. The CDR3 sequence is 15 residues long.

The chain is built from TRBV15 and TRBJ1-1; D possibly corresponds to TRBD1 (6 bases). The V end lost 1 base, the J end lost 1 base, and 7 bases lay between the germline ends. CDR1 is LNHNV and CDR2 is YYDKDF in the germline V gene (reference sequence). The CDR3 sequence is 14 residues long. The CDR3: CATSRGTENTEAFF. The CDR3 DNA is TGTGCCACCAGCAGAGGGACAGAGAACACTGAAGCTTTCTTT.

J is TRBJ2-2 and V is TRBV9; the D gene is possibly TRBD2 (6 bases). Germline V gene sequence: CDR1 SGDLS, CDR2 YYNGEE. This CDR3 region has 14 residues. Trimming removed 6 bases at V and 6 bases at J, with 15 bases between. The CDR3 coding sequence is TGTGCCAGCAACCCGGGAGCCGGCTCCGGGGAGCTGTTTTTT. The encoded protein is CASNPGAGSGELFF.

The gene calls are TRBV21-1 and TRBJ2-3; the table calls TRBD1, which could not be checked here. TRBV21-1 represents a pseudogene. The CDR3 is 14 residues long. CDR3 DNA: TGTGCCAGCACCCACCTGACAGGGGAAGATACGCAGTATTTT. Translating gives CASTHLTGEDTQYF.

The J gene is TRBJ1-2, the V gene TRBV9, with TRBD1 matching over 8 bases. From germline, CDR1 is SGDLS and CDR2 YYNGEE. There are 15 residues in the CDR3. The V and J ends lost 4 bases and 3 bases, in that order; junction bases with no gene match: 8. CDR3: CASSPGQGSHYGYTF. The CDR3 nucleotides read TGTGCCAGCAGCCCCGGACAGGGCTCCCACTATGGCTACACCTTC.

CDR3 sequence: CASSVQGGAYNEQFF. The CDR3 DNA sequence: TGTGCCAGTAGTGTACAGGGGGGGGCCTACAATGAGCAGTTCTTC. This chain uses TRBV19 with TRBJ2-1, with a possible D match to TRBD1 (8 bases). The CDR3 totals 15 residues. V was clipped by 5 bases and J by 2 bases, with 13 bases between them. In germline, CDR1 is LNHDA, CDR2 SQIVND (reference sequence).

This clone was observed once. The V and J genes are TRBV6-2 or TRBV6-3 and TRBJ1-5; D possibly corresponds to TRBD1 (6 bases). With 2 bases removed from V and 7 bases from J, the gap between germline ends came to 15 bases. Germline assignment: CDR1 MNHEY and CDR2 SVGEGT. The CDR3 sequence is 15 residues long. The CDR3 protein is CASSYGGSSGQPQHF. The CDR3 nucleotides are TGTGCCAGCAGTTACGGGGGCAGCTCCGGGCAGCCCCAGCATTTT.

The chain joins TRBV28 to TRBJ2-2; 13 bases fit TRBD2. The CDR3 is made up of 16 amino acids. Losses at the gene ends were 6 bases for V and 5 bases for J; bases not matched to a gene: 6. Germline CDR1 reads MDHEN; CDR2 reads SYDVKM. CDR3 sequence (DNA): TGTGCCAGCAGGCCGGCACTAGCGGGAGGGACCGGGGAGCTGTTTTTT. Encoded protein: CASRPALAGGTGELFF. The variable domain in full, completed from reference TRBV28 and TRBJ2-2, reads DVKVTQSSRYLVKRTGEKVFLECVQDMDHENMFWYRQDPGLGLRLIYFSYDVKMKEKGDIPEGYSVSREKKERFSLILESASTNQTSMYLCASRPALAGGTGELFFGEGSRLTVL.

This clone was detected once. The chain has TRBV30 and TRBJ1-1; perhaps TRBD1 as D (5 bases). CDR1 and CDR2 from the germline V gene are GTSNPN and SVGIG (reference sequence). Trimming pared 3 bases from V and 2 bases from J, leaving 13 bases between. The CDR3 has 14 amino acids. CDR3 bases: TGTGCCTGGAGCCACGGGGGGTCCAACACTGAAGCTTTCTTT. The encoded protein is CAWSHGGSNTEAFF.

The chain recombines TRBV29-1 with TRBJ1-2, with TRBD1 matching 7 bases. Germline trimming cut 7 bases from V and 0 bases from J; bases unmatched to any gene: 5. Germline lookup yields CDR1 SQVTM and CDR2 ANQGSEA. The CDR3 has 13 amino acids. The CDR3 here is CSGGDSSNYGYTF. In nucleotides, the CDR3 is TGCAGCGGGGGGGACAGCTCTAACTATGGCTACACCTTC.

The genes are TRBV11-2 and TRBJ1-5; D perhaps matches TRBD1 (6 bases). This CDR3 is built from 14 residues. Germline loops: CDR1 SGHAT, CDR2 FQNNGV. Trimming cost V 5 bases and J 7 bases, with 15 bases left between them. CDR3 protein: CASSATGFGQPQHF. The CDR3 bases are TGTGCCAGCAGCGCTACAGGGTTCGGGCAGCCCCAGCATTTT.

The rearrangement links TRBV4-1 to TRBJ1-4, with TRBD1 identical over 10 bases. The germline V gene has CDR1 MGHRA and CDR2 YSYEKL. Unmatched junction bases numbered 7, after V lost 5 bases and J lost 7 bases. The CDR3 loop spans 15 amino acids. CDR3 loop: CASSDPDRGGEKLFF. In DNA, the CDR3 is TGCGCCAGCAGCGACCCGGACAGGGGGGGTGAAAAACTGTTTTTT.

The CDR3 here is CASSSRQRERTGELFF. The CDR3 nucleotides read TGCGCCAGCAGCTCCCGTCAGCGGGAGAGGACCGGGGAGCTGTTTTTT. The chain combines TRBV4-1 with TRBJ2-2; 8 bases are a match to TRBD2. The J segment lost 5 bases and the V segment lost 5 bases, leaving 10 bases of the junction unmatched. Germline assignment: CDR1 MGHRA and CDR2 YSYEKL. The CDR3 consists of 16 residues.

The chain couples TRBV5-6 to TRBJ2-1, with D possibly TRBD2 on 6 matching bases. Germline V lookup: CDR1 SGHDT, CDR2 YYEEEE. V lost 4 bases and J 4 bases, leaving 9 bases between the germline ends. The CDR3 has 13 amino acids. CDR3 amino acids: CASSPGLYNEQFF. The DNA of the CDR3 is TGTGCCAGCAGCCCGGGACTTTACAATGAGCAGTTCTTC. The complete variable domain, with remaining parts taken from reference TRBV5-6 and TRBJ2-1, reads DAGVTQSPTHLIKTRGQQVTLRCSPKSGHDTVSWYQQALGQGPQFIFQYYEEEERQRGNFPDRFSGHQFPNYSSELNVNALLLGDSALYLCASSPGLYNEQFFGPGTRLTVL.

The CDR3 DNA reads TGCGCCAGCAGCTCCGGGACAGGGGGTTGGGAGACCCAGTACTTC. This sequence encodes CASSSGTGGWETQYF. The rearrangement links TRBV5-1 to TRBJ2-5, with 11 bases fitting TRBD1. The length of the CDR3 is 15 residues. In germline, CDR1 is SGHRS, CDR2 YFSETQ. V dropped 3 bases and J dropped 5; count of bases not matched to a gene: 6. Based on the CDR3 plus reference TRBV5-1 and TRBJ2-5, the full variable domain is KAGVTQTPRYLIKTRGQQVTLSCSPISGHRSVSWYQQTPGQGLQFLFEYFSETQRNKGNFPGRFSGRQFSNSRSEMNVSTLELGDSALYLCASSSGTGGWETQYFGPGTRLLVL.